These 24 T cell receptor beta chains share one sample of origin, sequenced in a study of T cells expressing NK-cell markers. Reanalyzing the 5' RACE reads, TCRdb keeps one entry per CDR3 protein, without DNA. The sample holds more than 250,000 distinct CDR3 sequences. The sequenced sample consisted of blood T cells: a sorted CD56 or NKG2C T cell subset, CD4+ or CD8+ T cells, or bulk PBMC T cells (not recorded which). All receptors derive from a man between 18 and 35 years old in good health.

The chain carries TRBV20-1 and TRBJ2-5; there is no DNA to check the TCRdb D call of TRBD2. Germline CDR1 reads DFQATT; CDR2 reads SNEGSKA (reference sequence). The CDR3 spans 14 residues. CDR3 in amino acids: CSASPGLAEETQYF.

The CDR3 sequence is CASSVEVAGSGYGYTF. The rearrangement links TRBV9 to TRBJ1-2. CDR3 size: 16 residues. The germline V gene encodes CDR1 SGDLS and CDR2 YYNGEE.

The V call is TRBV7-6, the J call TRBJ2-7; TCRdb's D call, TRBD1, is unchecked because there is no DNA. The V gene's germline CDR1 is SGHVS and CDR2 FNYEAQ. The CDR3 loop spans 15 amino acids. This CDR3 is CASSPRAADTYEQYF. The full variable domain, rest sourced from reference TRBV7-6 and TRBJ2-7, is GAGVSQSPRYKVTKRGQDVALRCDPISGHVSLYWYRQALGQGPEFLTYFNYEAQQDKSGLPNDRFSAERPEGSISTLTIQRTEQRDSAMYRCASSPRAADTYEQYFGPGTRLTVT.

The chain has TRBV6-5 and TRBJ2-3; there is no DNA to check the TCRdb D call of TRBD2. The CDR3 covers 18 residues. CDR1 and CDR2 from the germline V gene are MNHEY and SVGAGI. The CDR3 here is CASNTAPPRKGLTDTQYF.

J is TRBJ1-6 and V is TRBV12-3 or TRBV12-4; lacking DNA, the TRBD1 call made by TCRdb goes unchecked. The CDR3 extends over 15 amino acids. The CDR3 region is CASSGNLPYNSPLHF.

The chain links TRBV29-1 to TRBJ2-3; as DNA is missing, the TRBD2 call by TCRdb cannot be tested. CDR1 and CDR2 from the germline V gene are SQVTM and ANQGSEA. The length of the CDR3 is 13 residues. This CDR3 reads CSAGGLTPDTQYF.

This chain connects TRBV29-1 to TRBJ2-6; with no DNA, the TCRdb D assignment of TRBD1 cannot be verified. This CDR3 is 16 amino acids long. The germline V gene has CDR1 SQVTM and CDR2 ANQGSEA. CDR3 protein: CSVSGTATSGANVLTF. The entire variable domain, with the rest obtained from reference TRBV29-1 and TRBJ2-6, is as follows: SAVISQKPSRDICQRGTSLTIQCQVDSQVTMMFWYRQQPGQSLTLIATANQGSEATYESGFVIDKFPISRPNLTFSTLTVSNMSPEDSSIYLCSVSGTATSGANVLTFGAGSRLTVL.

The chain joins TRBV7-6 to TRBJ2-2; lacking DNA, the TRBD2 call made by TCRdb goes unchecked. The length of the CDR3 is 16 residues. CDR1 is SGHVS, CDR2 FNYEAQ, per germline. The CDR3 here is CASSLGLAGVLGELFF.

The chain links TRBV7-9 to TRBJ1-2. The V gene's germline CDR1 is SEHNR and CDR2 FQNEAQ (reference sequence). The CDR3 is made up of 11 amino acids. The CDR3: CASSQSSVYTF.

The chain employs TRBV14 and TRBJ2-1; checking the TCRdb D call of TRBD2 is not possible without DNA. The CDR3 is 13 residues long. CDR1 and CDR2 from the germline V gene are SGHDN and FVKESK. The CDR3 sequence is CASSQDLVTSRFF.

The chain links TRBV24-1 to TRBJ2-5; TCRdb picks TRBD1, but there is no DNA to check that call. The CDR3 extends over 16 amino acids. CDR1 and CDR2 (germline): KGHDR, SFDVKD. The CDR3 loop reads CATSDPGQDLQETQYF.

The chain has TRBV12-3 or TRBV12-4 and TRBJ1-4. This CDR3 contains 15 residues. The CDR3 protein is CASRISGLWDEKLFF.

The rearrangement links TRBV20-1 to TRBJ2-1; as DNA is missing, the TRBD2 call by TCRdb cannot be tested. CDR1 DFQATT and CDR2 SNEGSKA come from the germline V gene (reference sequence). This CDR3 has 18 residues. CDR3: CSARGGGTSAPTYNEQFF.

The gene calls are TRBV20-1 and TRBJ2-7; TCRdb names TRBD2, which stays unverified in the absence of DNA. Germline V gene sequence: CDR1 DFQATT, CDR2 SNEGSKA (reference sequence). This CDR3 has 13 residues. The CDR3 is CIFQAGEPYEQYF.

The V gene is TRBV7-9, the J gene TRBJ1-6; TCRdb outputs TRBD1, but without DNA this stays unchecked. The CDR3 is 13 residues long. Germline V CDR1 and CDR2: SEHNR, FQNEAQ (reference sequence). CDR3 in amino acids: CASTPGPNSPLHF.

The rearrangement uses TRBV20-1 and TRBJ2-2; no DNA is available, so the TRBD2 call from TCRdb remains unchecked. The length of the CDR3 is 13 residues. The germline CDR1 and CDR2 sequences are DFQATT and SNEGSKA (reference sequence). The CDR3 loop is CSAERRGIGELFF.

The V gene is TRBV12-3 or TRBV12-4, the J gene TRBJ2-3; TCRdb names TRBD2, which stays unverified in the absence of DNA. This CDR3 is built from 17 residues. CDR3 amino acids: CASSLPSAGVSPDTQYF.

The chain carries TRBV6-2 or TRBV6-3 and TRBJ2-7; TCRdb designates TRBD2, a call that cannot be tested without DNA. The CDR3 length is 13 residues. CDR1 and CDR2 (germline): MNHEY, SVGEGT. The CDR3 reads CASRPRAVYEQYF.

This rearrangement joins TRBV30 to TRBJ2-3; with no DNA, the TCRdb D assignment of TRBD1 cannot be verified. Looked up from germline, CDR1 is GTSNPN and CDR2 is SVGIG (reference sequence). The CDR3 sequence is 16 residues long. CDR3 protein: CAWRLTGGSGTDTQYF. The entire variable domain, with the rest obtained from reference TRBV30 and TRBJ2-3, is as follows: SQTIHQWPATLVQPVGSPLSLECTVEGTSNPNLYWYRQAAGRGLQLLFYSVGIGQISSEVPQNLSASRPQDRQFILSSKKLLLSDSGFYLCAWRLTGGSGTDTQYFGPGTRLTVL.

The chain employs TRBV12-5 and TRBJ2-5. Germline CDR1 reads LGHNT; CDR2 reads FRNRAP. The CDR3 has 14 residues. CDR3 in amino acids: CASGFGSGQETQYF. Based on the CDR3 plus reference TRBV12-5 and TRBJ2-5, the full variable domain is DARVTQTPRHKVTEMGQEVTMRCQPILGHNTVFWYRQTMMQGLELLAYFRNRAPLDDSGMPKDRFSAEMPDATLATLKIQPSEPRDSAVYFCASGFGSGQETQYFGPGTRLLVL.

The chain has TRBV19 and TRBJ2-3; TCRdb reports TRBD2, a call that lacks DNA to check it against. The CDR3 has 13 residues. Germline V CDR1 and CDR2: LNHDA, SQIVND (reference sequence). The CDR3 is CASTGDFTDTQYF.

V is TRBV18 and J is TRBJ2-1; absent DNA, TCRdb's TRBD1 call cannot be checked. Germline CDR1 and CDR2: KGHSH and LQKENI. The CDR3 extends over 15 amino acids. The CDR3: CASSPDRVFHNEQFF. Using reference TRBV18 and TRBJ2-1 for the parts outside the CDR3, the full variable domain is NAGVMQNPRHLVRRRGQEARLRCSPMKGHSHVYWYRQLPEEGLKFMVYLQKENIIDESGMPKERFSAEFPKEGPSILRIQQVVRGDSAAYFCASSPDRVFHNEQFFGPGTRLTVL.

The chain carries TRBV29-1 and TRBJ1-3. The CDR3 totals 13 residues. Germline V gene sequence: CDR1 SQVTM, CDR2 ANQGSEA. The CDR3 here is CSVEVFSGNTIYF.

CDR3 region: CSAAIRLAGRTVEQFF. The rearrangement links TRBV20-1 to TRBJ2-1; TCRdb's assignment of TRBD2 cannot be checked, as there is no DNA. Germline loops: CDR1 DFQATT, CDR2 SNEGSKA (reference sequence). CDR3 length equals 16 residues.